The rows below give T cell receptor beta chains drawn from one sample of a study of blood T cell repertoires in COVID-19. Data came from immunoSEQ multiplex PCR; TCRdb stores just in-frame clones and leaves some out. The sample consists of under 300,000 clones, roughly 90% of them appearing once. The sample comprised peripheral blood. Source of these receptors: a woman in her 40s who had recovered from COVID-19. CDR3s include the opening cysteine and the closing phenylalanine or tryptophan. The order of the fields is clone size, D gene, J gene, V gene, CDR3 DNA, CDR3 protein. The D gene is left open where the match is weak. The size entry is marked missing in some rows and otherwise reads once, few, many or a size class.

clone size: NA; D gene: NA; J gene: TRBJ1-1; V gene: TRBV5-1; CDR3 DNA: TGCGCCAGCAGCCCCGGTTCAGAGGTCACTGAAGCTTTCTTT; CDR3 protein: CASSPGSEVTEAFF
clone size: once; D gene: NA; J gene: TRBJ1-2; V gene: TRBV14; CDR3 DNA: TGTGCCAGCAGCCAAGGGGGACATCTGATAGGCTACACCTTC; CDR3 protein: CASSQGGHLIGYTF
clone size: NA; D gene: TRBD2; J gene: TRBJ2-1; V gene: TRBV19; CDR3 DNA: TGTGCCAGTAGTACTTCACTAGCGACTGAGCAGTTCTTC; CDR3 protein: CASSTSLATEQFF
clone size: NA; D gene: TRBD1; J gene: TRBJ1-1; V gene: TRBV7-9; CDR3 DNA: TGTGCCAGCAGCCCCGGGACAGGGGGCACTGAAGCTTTCTTT; CDR3 protein: CASSPGTGGTEAFF
clone size: few; D gene: TRBD1; J gene: TRBJ1-5; V gene: TRBV19; CDR3 DNA: TGTGCCAGTAGACGACAGGGGGGCAGCAATCAGCCCCAGCATTTT; CDR3 protein: CASRRQGGSNQPQHF
clone size: once; D gene: NA; J gene: TRBJ1-4; V gene: TRBV4-1; CDR3 DNA: TGCGCCAGCAGCCTTAGGACAGTCACTAATGAAAAACTGTTTTTT; CDR3 protein: CASSLRTVTNEKLFF
clone size: NA; D gene: NA; J gene: TRBJ2-3; V gene: TRBV7-3; CDR3 DNA: TGTGCCAGCAGCTTGCAGGGTAGCACAGATACGCAGTATTTT; CDR3 protein: CASSLQGSTDTQYF
clone size: NA; D gene: TRBD1; J gene: TRBJ1-6; V gene: TRBV28; CDR3 DNA: TGTGCCAGCAGTTCCCCCGGGACAGTCCATAATTCACCCCTCCACTTT; CDR3 protein: CASSSPGTVHNSPLHF
clone size: NA; D gene: NA; J gene: TRBJ2-3; V gene: TRBV19; CDR3 DNA: TGTGCCAGTAGTATCGGACTGGCAGATACGCAGTATTTT; CDR3 protein: CASSIGLADTQYF
clone size: NA; D gene: NA; J gene: TRBJ1-2; V gene: TRBV7-2; CDR3 DNA: TGTGCCAGCAGCTTAGATGGCGCGGGGAGCCCTTATGGCTACACCTTC; CDR3 protein: CASSLDGAGSPYGYTF
clone size: NA; D gene: NA; J gene: TRBJ2-1; V gene: TRBV6-5; CDR3 DNA: TGTGCCACCGCAACAGGGTTAGGCAATGAGCAGTTCTTC; CDR3 protein: CATATGLGNEQFF
clone size: NA; D gene: TRBD1; J gene: TRBJ2-3; V gene: TRBV24-1; CDR3 DNA: TGTGCCACCAGTGACCCGGGACAGGGGGCGGCAGATACGCAGTATTTT; CDR3 protein: CATSDPGQGAADTQYF
clone size: NA; D gene: TRBD1; J gene: TRBJ2-7; V gene: TRBV28; CDR3 DNA: TGTGCCAGCACCGGGACAGGGCCCTACGAGCAGTACTTC; CDR3 protein: CASTGTGPYEQYF
clone size: once; D gene: NA; J gene: TRBJ1-5; V gene: TRBV7-6; CDR3 DNA: TGTGCCAGCAGCCTCAACAGGGTCAATCAGCCCCAGCATTTT; CDR3 protein: CASSLNRVNQPQHF
clone size: NA; D gene: TRBD2; J gene: TRBJ2-3; V gene: TRBV9; CDR3 DNA: TGTGCCAGCAGCGTAGGTTCTAGCGGGAGCACAGATACGCAGTATTTT; CDR3 protein: CASSVGSSGSTDTQYF
clone size: NA; D gene: NA; J gene: TRBJ2-1; V gene: TRBV11-2; CDR3 DNA: TGTGCCAGCAGCTTATCGGTTGAGCAGTTCTTC; CDR3 protein: CASSLSVEQFF
clone size: NA; D gene: NA; J gene: TRBJ2-1; V gene: TRBV6-4; CDR3 DNA: TGTGCCAGCAGCCGCTCAGGTGTAAGCTCCTACAATGAGCAGTTCTTC; CDR3 protein: CASSRSGVSSYNEQFF
clone size: NA; D gene: NA; J gene: TRBJ1-1; V gene: TRBV5-1; CDR3 DNA: TGCGCCAGCAGCTTGGAGGTAGGAGTAGCTGAAGCTTTCTTT; CDR3 protein: CASSLEVGVAEAFF
clone size: NA; D gene: NA; J gene: TRBJ2-7; V gene: TRBV30; CDR3 DNA: TGTGCCTGGTCCCCAACAGGCACTCGGGTCTACGAGCAGTACTTC; CDR3 protein: CAWSPTGTRVYEQYF
clone size: NA; D gene: NA; J gene: TRBJ2-1; V gene: TRBV29-1; CDR3 DNA: TGCAGCGTTGTGGAGACCTTGAATGAGCAGTTCTTC; CDR3 protein: CSVVETLNEQFF
clone size: NA; D gene: TRBD2; J gene: TRBJ2-2; V gene: TRBV3-1/TRBV3-2; CDR3 DNA: TGTGCCAGCAGCCAAGTCACTAGCGGAACCGGGGAGCTGTTTTTT; CDR3 protein: CASSQVTSGTGELFF
clone size: NA; D gene: TRBD2; J gene: TRBJ2-7; V gene: TRBV11-2; CDR3 DNA: TGTGCCAGCAGACCTAGCGGACCCTACGAGCAGTACTTC; CDR3 protein: CASRPSGPYEQYF
clone size: once; D gene: NA; J gene: TRBJ1-1; V gene: TRBV19; CDR3 DNA: TGTGCCAGTATCCTCAAAGGGGTGAACACTGAAGCTTTCTTT; CDR3 protein: CASILKGVNTEAFF
clone size: NA; D gene: TRBD1; J gene: TRBJ2-1; V gene: TRBV5-4; CDR3 DNA: TGTGCCAGCAGCCCGGGAAGACAGGGCCACAATGAGCAGTTCTTC; CDR3 protein: CASSPGRQGHNEQFF
clone size: NA; D gene: TRBD2; J gene: TRBJ2-7; V gene: TRBV6-6; CDR3 DNA: TGTGCCAGCAGTTCCGGGGCTAGCGGTATCTCCGAGCAGTACTTC; CDR3 protein: CASSSGASGISEQYF
clone size: NA; D gene: TRBD1; J gene: TRBJ1-1; V gene: TRBV19; CDR3 DNA: TGTGCCAGTAGTAGGGACAGGGGGCTTGGCACTGAAGCTTTCTTT; CDR3 protein: CASSRDRGLGTEAFF
clone size: NA; D gene: TRBD1; J gene: TRBJ1-4; V gene: TRBV6-1; CDR3 DNA: TGTGCCAGCAGTGAAAGGTCTGGACAGGGCCCCCGGGGGGAAAAACTGTTTTTT; CDR3 protein: CASSERSGQGPRGEKLFF
clone size: NA; D gene: TRBD1; J gene: TRBJ2-7; V gene: TRBV4-2; CDR3 DNA: TGTGCCAGCAGCCAAGATGCCCAACAGGGGGCGGGTGAGCAGTACTTC; CDR3 protein: CASSQDAQQGAGEQYF
clone size: NA; D gene: NA; J gene: TRBJ1-2; V gene: TRBV29-1; CDR3 DNA: TGCAGCGTTGAAGATTCGGGGGGCGGCTACACCTTC; CDR3 protein: CSVEDSGGGYTF
clone size: few; D gene: NA; J gene: TRBJ2-7; V gene: TRBV4-1; CDR3 DNA: TGCGCCAGCAGCCAAGATCGGGCGCAGGGGATCCCCTACGAGCAGTACTTC; CDR3 protein: CASSQDRAQGIPYEQYF